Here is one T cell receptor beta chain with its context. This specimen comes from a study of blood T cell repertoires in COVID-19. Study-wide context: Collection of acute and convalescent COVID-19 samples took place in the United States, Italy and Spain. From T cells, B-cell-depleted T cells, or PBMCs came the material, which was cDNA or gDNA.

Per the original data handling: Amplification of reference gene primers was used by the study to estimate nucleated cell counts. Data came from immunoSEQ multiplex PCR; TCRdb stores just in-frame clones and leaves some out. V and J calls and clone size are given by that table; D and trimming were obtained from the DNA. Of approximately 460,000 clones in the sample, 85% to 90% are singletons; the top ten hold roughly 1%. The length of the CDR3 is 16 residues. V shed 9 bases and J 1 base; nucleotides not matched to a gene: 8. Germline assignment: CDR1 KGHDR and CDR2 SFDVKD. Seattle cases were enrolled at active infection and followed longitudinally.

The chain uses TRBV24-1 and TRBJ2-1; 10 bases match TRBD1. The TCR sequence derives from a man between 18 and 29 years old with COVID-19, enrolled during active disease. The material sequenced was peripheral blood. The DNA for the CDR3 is TGTGCCACCGGTGTGGGACAGGGGTTGTCCTACAATGAGCAGTTCTTC. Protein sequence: CATGVGQGLSYNEQFF.